The present T cell receptor (beta chain) was sequenced within a study of response to subunit inactivated influenza vaccine. General study findings and limits: New T cells are recruited in small numbers by each seasonal influenza vaccination, according to the authors' suggestion.

A single record per CDR3 protein comes from TCRdb applying MiXCR to the RT-PCR reads. The sample lists 500,000 to 600,000 distinct CDR3 sequences; approximately 13% were seen once. In this sample, this clonotype turned up a few times. The antigen is not known. The sequenced sample was PBMCs from blood, obtained roughly 46 days after vaccination. The clonotype comes from a man in his fifties or sixties who received an inactivated influenza vaccine.

In DNA form, the CDR3 reads TGCGCCAGCAGCTTAGAGGGGAGCACGGGGAATGAGCAGTTCTTC. This sequence encodes CASSLEGSTGNEQFF. The chain links TRBV5-1 to TRBJ2-1; TRBD1 or TRBD2 may be the D gene (5 bases each). CDR3 length: 15 amino acids. CDR1 and CDR2 from the germline V gene are SGHRS and YFSETQ. The germline V and J ends were trimmed by 2 bases and 7 bases, with 16 bases remaining between them.